A single sample is the source of the 22 T cell receptor beta chains below, sequenced in a study of HIV-infected patients and healthy controls. Follow-up blood was drawn about 14 weeks, roughly three months, after antiretroviral therapy began. The repertoire came from unfractionated whole blood and reflected all unsorted peripheral T cells. Reverse transcription used approximately 500 ng RNA and constant-region primers for alpha and beta. Alpha and beta chain libraries were made separately by chain-specific third strand synthesis with multiplexing indices. TCRdb re-analysed the 5' RACE reads in MiXCR, keeping a single row per CDR3 protein. Of about 8,600 distinct CDR3 sequences listed, around 9.3% are singletons. The sequencing used blood, collected during antiretroviral therapy. These TCRs come from an adult with HIV infection.

By share, this clonotype ranks as medium-sized. The V and J genes are TRBV5-1 and TRBJ2-1; D is perhaps TRBD1 (6 bases). Germline V CDR1 and CDR2: SGHRS, YFSETQ. The CDR3 has 14 residues. V lost 3 bases and J lost 7, with 14 bases in between. This CDR3 is CASSSDTGTNEQFF. Here the CDR3 DNA reads TGCGCCAGCAGCTCCGATACAGGGACGAATGAGCAGTTCTTC. The variable domain in full, completed from reference TRBV5-1 and TRBJ2-1, reads KAGVTQTPRYLIKTRGQQVTLSCSPISGHRSVSWYQQTPGQGLQFLFEYFSETQRNKGNFPGRFSGRQFSNSRSEMNVSTLELGDSALYLCASSSDTGTNEQFFGPGTRLTVL.

By sample share, this clonotype is medium-sized. The gene calls are TRBV15 and TRBJ2-1; weak D call: TRBD1 (7 bases). Germline CDR1 is LNHNV and CDR2 is YYDKDF (reference sequence). The CDR3 extends over 13 amino acids. V lost 9 bases, J lost 5 bases, and 14 bases lay in between. In DNA, the CDR3 is TGTGCCACGGAGGGGGACAGCAACAATGAGCAGTTCTTC. This translates into CATEGDSNNEQFF.

This clonotype was detected many times. The chain combines TRBV6-1 with TRBJ1-5, with D possibly being TRBD1 (6 bases). Trimming left V 5 bases short and J 7 bases short, with 18 bases between. The CDR3 has 15 residues. Germline V gives CDR1 MNHNS, CDR2 SASEGT. The CDR3: CASSRTGSGSQPQHF. CDR3 DNA sequence: TGTGCCAGCAGTCGAACAGGGTCTGGTAGCCAGCCCCAGCATTTT.

This clonotype is medium-sized (0.01 to 0.1%). DNA of the CDR3: TGTGCCAGCAGTGAGTCCGGGCGAGCTTATAGCAATCAGCCCCAGCATTTT. Translated, it gives CASSESGRAYSNQPQHF. This sequence joins TRBV2 and TRBJ1-5; unclear D gene. The germline V gene has CDR1 SNHLY and CDR2 FYNNEI. The CDR3 loop spans 17 amino acids. V lost 3 bases and J lost 0, with 15 bases in between.

This clonotype was recorded at least ten times. This sequence joins TRBV13 and TRBJ2-7; no definite D call. Trimming left V 4 bases short and J 4 bases short, with 17 bases between. The CDR3 runs to 15 residues. Germline V gene lookup returns CDR1 PRHDT and CDR2 FYEKMQ (reference sequence). This CDR3 reads CASSSLSSSGYEQYF. The CDR3 DNA follows: TGTGCCAGCAGCTCCCTCTCTTCCTCTGGATACGAGCAGTACTTC.

This clonotype was seen a handful of times. The gene calls are TRBV15 and TRBJ2-3; the match to TRBD1 covers 8 bases. This CDR3 is built from 13 residues. CDR1 is LNHNV, CDR2 YYDKDF, per germline (reference sequence). The trim removed 4 bases at V and 4 bases at J, leaving 1 base unmatched. The CDR3 is CATSKTGADTQYF. The CDR3 DNA reads as TGTGCCACCAGCAAGACAGGGGCAGATACGCAGTATTTT.

The sample holds many counts of this clonotype. The V call is TRBV18, the J call TRBJ2-1, with TRBD2 matching 14 bases. There are 18 residues in the CDR3. From germline, CDR1 is KGHSH and CDR2 LQKENI. Trimming removed 0 bases from V and 8 bases from J; junction bases left unmatched: 9. The CDR3 here is CASSPPMTSGRAIYEQFF. The CDR3, as DNA: TGTGCCAGCTCACCACCGATGACTAGCGGGAGGGCCATCTATGAGCAGTTCTTC. Full variable domain (rest looked up from reference TRBV18 and TRBJ2-1): NAGVMQNPRHLVRRRGQEARLRCSPMKGHSHVYWYRQLPEEGLKFMVYLQKENIIDESGMPKERFSAEFPKEGPSILRIQQVVRGDSAAYFCASSPPMTSGRAIYEQFFGPGTRLTVL.

This chain joins TRBV7-8 and TRBJ2-5, with TRBD2 matching over 15 bases. The CDR3 extends over 18 amino acids. Germline values: CDR1 SGHVS, CDR2 FQNEAQ. The V gene end was trimmed by 4 bases and the J gene end by 6 bases; junction bases not matched to a gene: 12. CDR3 DNA sequence: TGTGCCAGCAGCTCAGCCCTCGCCGGGACTAGCGGGAGGCAGACCCAGTACTTC. It yields the protein CASSSALAGTSGRQTQYF.

The CDR3, as DNA: TGTGCCAGCAGCCCGAGGACAGTGAGCTATGGCTACACCTTC. Encoded protein: CASSPRTVSYGYTF. This chain uses TRBV7-9 with TRBJ1-2; TRBD1 is a possible D gene (6 bases). CDR3 length: 14 residues. Trimming cost V 5 bases and J 4 bases, with 14 bases left between them. CDR1 is SEHNR and CDR2 is FQNEAQ in the germline V gene (reference sequence).

The gene calls are TRBV15 and TRBJ2-1; D is undetermined. Deletions cut 7 bases from V and 2 bases from J, with 15 bases between. Germline assignment: CDR1 LNHNV and CDR2 YYDKDF (reference sequence). The CDR3 loop spans 15 amino acids. The CDR3 DNA sequence: TGTGCCACCAACCTGGGTGGCATGCCCTACAATGAGCAGTTCTTC. Translation: CATNLGGMPYNEQFF.

This clonotype is categorized as medium-sized. The chain employs TRBV9 and TRBJ2-1, with D perhaps matching TRBD2 (7 bases). CDR3 length: 15 amino acids. Per the germline V gene, CDR1 is SGDLS and CDR2 is YYNGEE. The V and J ends lost 3 bases and 4 bases respectively, with 14 bases between them. The CDR3 sequence: CASSAGGGAYNEQFF. In DNA, the CDR3 is TGTGCCAGCAGCGCGGGCGGGGGCGCTTACAATGAGCAGTTCTTC.

The rearrangement uses TRBV3-1 and TRBJ2-5, with 7 bases fitting TRBD2. Per germline, CDR1 LGHDT and CDR2 YNNKEL (reference sequence). The CDR3 has 14 amino acids. CDR3 in DNA: TGTGCAGGCAGCCATGTTAGCGGGCAAGAGACCCAGTACTTC. It translates to CAGSHVSGQETQYF.

Relative to its sample, this clonotype is medium-sized. The chain is built from TRBV7-3 and TRBJ1-6; the D gene is possibly TRBD1 (6 bases). Germline lookup yields CDR1 SGHTA and CDR2 FQGTGA. The CDR3 is 14 amino acids. The V end was cut by 5 bases, the J end by 7 bases, with 12 bases between. In DNA form, the CDR3 reads TGTGCCAGCAGCCGTGGACAGACGAATTCACCCCTCCACTTT. Translated, it gives CASSRGQTNSPLHF.

This clonotype was counted at least ten times. This chain joins TRBV28 and TRBJ2-7; 8 nucleotides agree with TRBD1. There are 16 residues in the CDR3. The trim removed 5 bases at V and 4 bases at J, leaving 13 bases unmatched. Germline CDR1 and CDR2: MDHEN and SYDVKM. The chain's CDR3 is CASSPTRDRSMYEQYF. As DNA, the CDR3 is TGTGCCAGCAGTCCGACGCGGGACAGGAGCATGTACGAGCAGTACTTC.

This clonotype was seen many times. The chain has TRBV6-1 and TRBJ1-5; 7 bases agree with TRBD1. The CDR3 is 14 residues long. The trim removed 8 bases at V and 2 bases at J, leaving 6 bases unmatched. The germline V gene encodes CDR1 MNHNS and CDR2 SASEGT. DNA of the CDR3: TGTGCCAGCTTGGGGCAGGGGGGCAATCAGCCCCAGCATTTT. It encodes CASLGQGGNQPQHF.

This clonotype was observed many times. The chain is built from TRBV7-6 and TRBJ2-4; D not resolved. This CDR3 is built from 18 residues. Trimming stripped 1 base from V and 2 bases from J, with 18 bases between. CDR1 is SGHVS and CDR2 is FNYEAQ in the germline V gene. This CDR3 is CASSLEADGVLTKNIQYF. As DNA, the CDR3 is TGTGCCAGCAGCTTAGAAGCCGACGGAGTCTTGACCAAAAACATTCAGTACTTC. Complete variable domain (other parts from reference TRBV7-6 and TRBJ2-4): GAGVSQSPRYKVTKRGQDVALRCDPISGHVSLYWYRQALGQGPEFLTYFNYEAQQDKSGLPNDRFSAERPEGSISTLTIQRTEQRDSAMYRCASSLEADGVLTKNIQYFGAGTRLSVL.

In this sample, this clonotype is medium-sized. One junction end does not reproduce the germline sequence, and a read error may be involved. This chain links TRBV5-1 with TRBJ2-3; no clear D. Germline CDR1 and CDR2: SGHRS and YFSETQ. This CDR3 is built from 11 residues. For the CDR3, the DNA is TGCGCCAGCAGCTTGAAAACGGGTTTGAATTTT. Its translation: CASSLKTGLNF.

This clonotype was observed many times. V gene TRBV7-9 combines with J gene TRBJ1-2; D is ambiguous. Trimming pared 5 bases from V and 4 bases from J, leaving 20 bases between. The CDR3 consists of 16 residues. Germline V gene data show CDR1 as SEHNR and CDR2 as FQNEAQ (reference sequence). The CDR3 DNA follows: TGTGCCAGCAGCCCAGGAGAAGGGAAATTGCTCTATGGCTACACCTTC. This encodes CASSPGEGKLLYGYTF.

This clonotype was observed a handful of times. This rearrangement joins TRBV6-1 to TRBJ2-1; no reliable D call. Trimming took off 1 base at V and 4 bases at J, with 5 bases between the two ends. The length of the CDR3 is 13 residues. The germline CDR1 and CDR2 sequences are MNHNS and SASEGT. DNA of the CDR3: TGTGCCAGCAGTGAAGTGGGGTACAATGAGCAGTTCTTC. Translation: CASSEVGYNEQFF.

J is TRBJ2-7 and V is TRBV7-8; D is perhaps TRBD2 (6 bases). The germline CDR1 and CDR2 sequences are SGHVS and FQNEAQ. Trimming pared 5 bases from V and 3 bases from J, leaving 11 bases between. The CDR3 extends over 13 amino acids. The CDR3 DNA follows: TGTGCCAGCAGCCCCTGGGAGGACTACGAGCAGTACTTC. Protein sequence: CASSPWEDYEQYF.

DNA of the CDR3: TGCAGTGCTAGAGGCGGGGGTGGCGCAGATACGCAGTATTTT. This translates into CSARGGGGADTQYF. The chain recombines TRBV20-1 with TRBJ2-3; 7 nucleotides agree with TRBD2. CDR3 length: 14 amino acids. The V gene's germline CDR1 is DFQATT and CDR2 SNEGSKA (reference sequence). The V and J ends lost 1 base and 4 bases, in that order; junction bases with no gene match: 5.

The chain has TRBV5-1 and TRBJ2-1, with D tentatively TRBD1 or TRBD2 (6 bases each). V dropped 2 bases and J dropped 5 bases, with 14 bases sitting between them. CDR1 SGHRS and CDR2 YFSETQ come from the germline V gene. The CDR3 runs to 15 residues. CDR3 sequence (DNA): TGCGCCAGCAGCTTTAGGGGGGAATTGGACAATGAGCAGTTCTTC. It codes for CASSFRGELDNEQFF.